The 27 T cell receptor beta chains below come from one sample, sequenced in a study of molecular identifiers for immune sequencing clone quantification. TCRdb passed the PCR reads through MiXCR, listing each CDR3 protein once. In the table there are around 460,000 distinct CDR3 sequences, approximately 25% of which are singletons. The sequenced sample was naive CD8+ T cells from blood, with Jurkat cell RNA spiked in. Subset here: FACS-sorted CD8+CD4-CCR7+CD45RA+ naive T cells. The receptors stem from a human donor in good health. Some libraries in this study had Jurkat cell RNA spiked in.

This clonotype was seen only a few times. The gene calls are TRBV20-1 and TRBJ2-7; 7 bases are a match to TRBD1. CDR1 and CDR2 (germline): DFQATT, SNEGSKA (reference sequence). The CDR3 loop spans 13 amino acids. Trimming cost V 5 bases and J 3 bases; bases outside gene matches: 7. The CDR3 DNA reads TGCAGTGCTGTCGGGACAGAGAGCTACGAGCAGTACTTC. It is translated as CSAVGTESYEQYF.

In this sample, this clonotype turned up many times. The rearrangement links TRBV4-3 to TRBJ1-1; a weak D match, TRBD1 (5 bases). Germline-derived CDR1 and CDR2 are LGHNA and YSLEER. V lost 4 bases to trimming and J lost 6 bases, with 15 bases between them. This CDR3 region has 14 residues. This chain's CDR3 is CASSLSRGSAEAFF. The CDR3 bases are TGCGCCAGCAGCCTAAGTAGGGGTAGCGCTGAAGCTTTCTTT.

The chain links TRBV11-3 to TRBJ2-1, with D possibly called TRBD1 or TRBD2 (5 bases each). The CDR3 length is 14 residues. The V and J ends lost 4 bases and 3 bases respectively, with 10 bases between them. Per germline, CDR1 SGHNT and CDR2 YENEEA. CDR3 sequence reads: CASSWGSGYNEQFF. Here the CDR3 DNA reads TGTGCCAGCAGCTGGGGGAGCGGCTACAATGAGCAGTTCTTC.

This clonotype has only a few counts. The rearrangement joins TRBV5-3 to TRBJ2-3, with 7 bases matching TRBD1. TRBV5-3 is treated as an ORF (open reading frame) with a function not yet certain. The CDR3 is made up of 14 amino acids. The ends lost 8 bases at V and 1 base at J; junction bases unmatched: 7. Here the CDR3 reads CASRDRLGTDTQYF. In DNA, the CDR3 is TGTGCCAGCAGGGACAGACTTGGCACAGATACGCAGTATTTT.

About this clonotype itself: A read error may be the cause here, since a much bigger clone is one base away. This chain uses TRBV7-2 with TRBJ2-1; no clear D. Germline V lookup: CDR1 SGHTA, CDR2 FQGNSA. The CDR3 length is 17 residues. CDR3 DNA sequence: TGTGCCAGGAGCTTAGTTCTTCGGGTCACACCAGACAATGAGCAGTTCTTC. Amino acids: CARSLVLRVTPDNEQFF. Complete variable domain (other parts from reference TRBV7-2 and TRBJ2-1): GAGVSQSPSNKVTEKGKDVELRCDPISGHTALYWYRQSLGQGLEFLIYFQGNSAPDKSGLPSDRFSAERTGGSVSTLTIQRTQQEDSAVYLCARSLVLRVTPDNEQFFGPGTRLTVL.

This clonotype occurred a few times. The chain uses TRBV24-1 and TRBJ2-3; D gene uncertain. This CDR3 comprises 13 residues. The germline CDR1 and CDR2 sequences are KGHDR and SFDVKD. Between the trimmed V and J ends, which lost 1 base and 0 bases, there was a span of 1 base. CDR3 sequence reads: CATSDFSTDTQYF. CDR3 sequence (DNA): TGTGCCACCAGTGATTTCAGCACAGATACGCAGTATTTT.

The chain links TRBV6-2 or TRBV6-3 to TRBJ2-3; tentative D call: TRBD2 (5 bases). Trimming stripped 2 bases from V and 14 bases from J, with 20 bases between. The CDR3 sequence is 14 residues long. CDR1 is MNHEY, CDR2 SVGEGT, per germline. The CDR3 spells CASSYPHTAGDRYF. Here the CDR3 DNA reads TGTGCCAGCAGTTACCCCCACACAGCCGGGGATCGGTATTTT.

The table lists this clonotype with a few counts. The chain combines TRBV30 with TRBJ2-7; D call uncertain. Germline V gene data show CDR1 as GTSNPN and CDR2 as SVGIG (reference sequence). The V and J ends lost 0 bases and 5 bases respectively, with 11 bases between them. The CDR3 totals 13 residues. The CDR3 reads CAWSVAGSHEQYF. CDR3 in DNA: TGTGCCTGGAGTGTGGCCGGAAGCCACGAGCAGTACTTC. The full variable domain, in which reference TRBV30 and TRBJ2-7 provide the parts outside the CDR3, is SQTIHQWPATLVQPVGSPLSLECTVEGTSNPNLYWYRQAAGRGLQLLFYSVGIGQISSEVPQNLSASRPQDRQFILSSKKLLLSDSGFYLCAWSVAGSHEQYFGPGTRLTVT.

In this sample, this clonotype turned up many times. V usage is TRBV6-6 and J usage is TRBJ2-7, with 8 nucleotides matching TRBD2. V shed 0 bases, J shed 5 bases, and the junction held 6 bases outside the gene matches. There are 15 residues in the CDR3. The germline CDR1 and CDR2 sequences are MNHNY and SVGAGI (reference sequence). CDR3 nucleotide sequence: TGTGCCAGCAGTTACTCAGGCGCGGGAGGCAACGAGCAGTACTTC. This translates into CASSYSGAGGNEQYF.

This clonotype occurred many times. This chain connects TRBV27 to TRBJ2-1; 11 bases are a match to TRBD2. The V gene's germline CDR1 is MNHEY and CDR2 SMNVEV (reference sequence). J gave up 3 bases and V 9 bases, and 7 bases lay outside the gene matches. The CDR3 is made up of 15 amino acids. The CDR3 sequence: CASSTGTSGYNEQFF. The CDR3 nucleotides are TGTGCCAGTAGTACCGGGACTAGCGGCTACAATGAGCAGTTCTTC.

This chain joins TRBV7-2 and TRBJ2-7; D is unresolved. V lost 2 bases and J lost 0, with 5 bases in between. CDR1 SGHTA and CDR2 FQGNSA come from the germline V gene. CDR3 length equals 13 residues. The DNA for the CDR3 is TGTGCCAGCAGCTTATGGATCTCCTACGAGCAGTACTTC. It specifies CASSLWISYEQYF.

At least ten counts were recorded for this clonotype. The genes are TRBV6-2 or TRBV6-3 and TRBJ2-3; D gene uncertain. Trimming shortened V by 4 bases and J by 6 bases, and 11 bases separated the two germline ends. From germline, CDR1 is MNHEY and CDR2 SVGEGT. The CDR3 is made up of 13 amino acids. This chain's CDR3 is CASSSIRQDTQYF. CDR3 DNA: TGTGCCAGCAGTTCGATACGGCAGGATACGCAGTATTTT.

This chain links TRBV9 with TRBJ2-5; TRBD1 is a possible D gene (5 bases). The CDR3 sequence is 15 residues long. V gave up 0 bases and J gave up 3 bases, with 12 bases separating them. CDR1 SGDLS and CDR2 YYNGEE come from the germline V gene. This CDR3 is CASSVGQGEEETQYF. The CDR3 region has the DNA TGTGCCAGCAGCGTAGGACAAGGGGAAGAAGAGACCCAGTACTTC.

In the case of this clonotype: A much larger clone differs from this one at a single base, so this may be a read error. CDR3 sequence reads: CATSDKPVKGTSTGELFF. DNA of the CDR3: TGTGCCACCAGTGATAAGCCAGTTAAGGGGACCTCCACCGGGGAGCTGTTTTTT. J is TRBJ2-2 and V is TRBV24-1; D is tentatively TRBD1 or TRBD2 (5 bases each). The V gene lost 3 bases and the J gene lost 4 bases, with 20 bases spanning the gap. Per the germline V gene, CDR1 is KGHDR and CDR2 is SFDVKD. The CDR3 spans 18 residues.

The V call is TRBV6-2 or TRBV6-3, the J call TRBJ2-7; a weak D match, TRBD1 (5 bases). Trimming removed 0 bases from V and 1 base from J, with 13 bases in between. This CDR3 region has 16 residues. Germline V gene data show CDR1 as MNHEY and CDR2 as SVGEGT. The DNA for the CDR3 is TGTGCCAGCAGTTACTCGTTCAGGGTAGGATCCTACGAGCAGTACTTC. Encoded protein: CASSYSFRVGSYEQYF.

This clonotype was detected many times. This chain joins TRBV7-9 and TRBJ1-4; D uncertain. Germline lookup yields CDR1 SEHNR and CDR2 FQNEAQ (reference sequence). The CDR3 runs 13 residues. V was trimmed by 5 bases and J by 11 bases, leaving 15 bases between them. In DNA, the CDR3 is TGTGCCAGCAGCCCCACCGGGGAGCTCAAACTGTTTTTT. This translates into CASSPTGELKLFF.

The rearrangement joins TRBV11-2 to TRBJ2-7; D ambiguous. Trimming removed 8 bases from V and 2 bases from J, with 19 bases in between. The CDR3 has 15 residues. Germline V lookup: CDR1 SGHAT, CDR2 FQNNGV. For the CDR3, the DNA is TGTGCCAGCTCACCATCGGCAGCGAATGCCTACGAGCAGTACTTC. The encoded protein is CASSPSAANAYEQYF.

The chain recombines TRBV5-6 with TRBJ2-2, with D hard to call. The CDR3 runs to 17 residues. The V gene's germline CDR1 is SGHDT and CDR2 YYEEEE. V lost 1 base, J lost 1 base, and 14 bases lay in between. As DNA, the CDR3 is TGTGCCAGCAGCTTGCAACTTCGGCTAGTGAACACCGGGGAGCTGTTTTTT. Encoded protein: CASSLQLRLVNTGELFF.

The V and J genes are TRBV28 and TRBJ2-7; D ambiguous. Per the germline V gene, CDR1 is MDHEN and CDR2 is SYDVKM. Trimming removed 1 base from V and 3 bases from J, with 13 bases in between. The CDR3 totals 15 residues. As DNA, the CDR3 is TGTGCCAGCAGTTTATCAGATACTTTCGGCTACGAGCAGTACTTC. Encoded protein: CASSLSDTFGYEQYF.

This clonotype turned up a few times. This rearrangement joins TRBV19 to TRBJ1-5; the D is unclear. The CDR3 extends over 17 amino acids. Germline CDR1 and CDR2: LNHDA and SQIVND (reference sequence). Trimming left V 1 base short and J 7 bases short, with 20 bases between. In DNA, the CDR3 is TGTGCCAGTAGTATAGTACCCGCCCCCCCGCGCCACCAGCCCCAGCATTTT. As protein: CASSIVPAPPRHQPQHF.

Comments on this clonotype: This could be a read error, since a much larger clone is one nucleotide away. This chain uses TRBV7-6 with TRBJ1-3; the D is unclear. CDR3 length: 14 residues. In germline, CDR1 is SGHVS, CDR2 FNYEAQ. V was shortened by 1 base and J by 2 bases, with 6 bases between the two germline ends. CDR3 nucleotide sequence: TGTGCCAGCAGCTTAGAGGCCCCTGGAAACACCATATATTTT. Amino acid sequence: CASSLEAPGNTIYF.

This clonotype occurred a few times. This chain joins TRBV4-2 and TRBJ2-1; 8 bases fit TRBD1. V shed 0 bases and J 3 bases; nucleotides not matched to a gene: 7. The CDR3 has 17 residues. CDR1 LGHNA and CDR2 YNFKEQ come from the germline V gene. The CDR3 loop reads CASSQDRGLPVYNEQFF. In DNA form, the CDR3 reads TGTGCCAGCAGCCAAGACAGGGGGCTCCCCGTCTACAATGAGCAGTTCTTC.

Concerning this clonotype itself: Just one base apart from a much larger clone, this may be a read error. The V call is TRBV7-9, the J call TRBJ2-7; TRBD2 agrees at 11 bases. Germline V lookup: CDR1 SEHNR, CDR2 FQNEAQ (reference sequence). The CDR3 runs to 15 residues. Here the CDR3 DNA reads TGTGCCAGCAGCTTAGTGGGGACTAGCGGCCACGAGCAGAACTTC. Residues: CASSLVGTSGHEQNF.

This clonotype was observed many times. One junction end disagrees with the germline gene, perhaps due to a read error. DNA of the CDR3: TGTGCCAGCAGCTTAGAGTCCGGACAGGGGCACTTC. Its protein is CASSLESGQGHF. The rearrangement uses TRBV7-2 and TRBJ2-4, with 9 bases identical to TRBD1. Germline values: CDR1 SGHTA, CDR2 FQGNSA. The CDR3 has 12 amino acids.

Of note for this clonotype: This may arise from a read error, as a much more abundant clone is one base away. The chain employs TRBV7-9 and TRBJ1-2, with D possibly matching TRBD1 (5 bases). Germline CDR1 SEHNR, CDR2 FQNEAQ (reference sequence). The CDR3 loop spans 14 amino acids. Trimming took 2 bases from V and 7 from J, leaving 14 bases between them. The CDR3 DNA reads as TGTGCCAGCAGCTTATTCGGGGCAGACTCTGGCTACACCTTC. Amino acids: CASSLFGADSGYTF.

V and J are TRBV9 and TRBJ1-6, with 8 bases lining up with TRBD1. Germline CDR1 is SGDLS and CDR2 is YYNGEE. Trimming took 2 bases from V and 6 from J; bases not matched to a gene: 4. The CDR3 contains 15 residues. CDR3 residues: CASSVETGANSPLHF. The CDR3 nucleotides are TGTGCCAGCAGCGTGGAGACAGGGGCTAATTCACCCCTCCACTTT.

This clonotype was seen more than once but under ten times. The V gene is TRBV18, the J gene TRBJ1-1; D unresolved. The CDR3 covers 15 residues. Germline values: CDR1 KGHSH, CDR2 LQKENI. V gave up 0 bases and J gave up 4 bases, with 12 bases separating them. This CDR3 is CASSPPAGWSTEAFF. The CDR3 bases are TGTGCCAGCTCACCACCGGCCGGGTGGAGCACTGAAGCTTTCTTT.